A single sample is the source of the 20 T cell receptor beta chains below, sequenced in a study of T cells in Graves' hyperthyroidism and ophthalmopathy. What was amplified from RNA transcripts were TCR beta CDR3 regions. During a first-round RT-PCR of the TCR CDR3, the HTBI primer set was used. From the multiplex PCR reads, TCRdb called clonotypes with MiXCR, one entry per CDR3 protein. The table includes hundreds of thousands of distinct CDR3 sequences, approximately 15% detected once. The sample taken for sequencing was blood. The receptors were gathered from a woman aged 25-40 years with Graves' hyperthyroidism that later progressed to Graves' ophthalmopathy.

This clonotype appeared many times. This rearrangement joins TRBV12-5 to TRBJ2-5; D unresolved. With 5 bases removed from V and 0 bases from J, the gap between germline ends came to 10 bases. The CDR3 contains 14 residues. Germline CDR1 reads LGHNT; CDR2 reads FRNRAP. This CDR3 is CASGQTPDQETQYF. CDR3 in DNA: TGTGCTAGTGGTCAGACCCCGGACCAAGAGACCCAGTACTTC.

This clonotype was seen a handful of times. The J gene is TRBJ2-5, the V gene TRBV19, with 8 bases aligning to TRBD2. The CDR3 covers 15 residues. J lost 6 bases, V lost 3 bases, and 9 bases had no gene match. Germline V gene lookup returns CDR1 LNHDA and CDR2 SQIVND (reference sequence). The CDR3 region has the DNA TGTGCCAGTAGTATGGTCGGGAGGGCCGAGAAGACCCAGTACTTC. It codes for CASSMVGRAEKTQYF.

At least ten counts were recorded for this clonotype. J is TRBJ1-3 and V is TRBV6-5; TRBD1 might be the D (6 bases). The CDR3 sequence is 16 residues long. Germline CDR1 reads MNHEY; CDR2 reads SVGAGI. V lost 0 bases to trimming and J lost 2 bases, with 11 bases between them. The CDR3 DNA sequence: TGTGCCAGCAGTTACTCGATTCACAGGGCTGGAAACACCATATATTTT. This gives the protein CASSYSIHRAGNTIYF.

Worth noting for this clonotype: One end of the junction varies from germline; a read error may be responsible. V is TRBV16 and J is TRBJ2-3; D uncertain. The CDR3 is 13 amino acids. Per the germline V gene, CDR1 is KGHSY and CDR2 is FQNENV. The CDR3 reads CTSSPPSTDTQYF. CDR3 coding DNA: TGTACCAGCAGCCCGCCTAGTACAGATACGCAGTATTTT.

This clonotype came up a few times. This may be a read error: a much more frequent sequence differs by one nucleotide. The CDR3 nucleotides read TGCAGCGTCCAGCGGACAGGGGCCCCGAACACTGAAGCTTTCTTT. Translation: CSVQRTGAPNTEAFF. The chain links TRBV29-1 to TRBJ1-1; 9 bases match TRBD1. The V gene's germline CDR1 is SQVTM and CDR2 ANQGSEA. The CDR3 covers 15 residues. Germline trimming cut 6 bases from V and 1 base from J; bases unmatched to any gene: 9.

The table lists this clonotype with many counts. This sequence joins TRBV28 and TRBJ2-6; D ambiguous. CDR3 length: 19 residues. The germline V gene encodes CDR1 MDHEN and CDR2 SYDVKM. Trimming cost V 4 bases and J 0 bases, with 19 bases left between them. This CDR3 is CASSYVDGHEVSGANVLTF. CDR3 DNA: TGTGCCAGCAGTTACGTGGACGGTCATGAGGTCTCTGGGGCCAACGTCCTGACTTTC.

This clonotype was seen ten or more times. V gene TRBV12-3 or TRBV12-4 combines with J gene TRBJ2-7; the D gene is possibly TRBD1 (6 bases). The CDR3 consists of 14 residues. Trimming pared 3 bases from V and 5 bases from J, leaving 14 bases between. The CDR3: CASSFAGALDEQYF. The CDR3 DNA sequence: TGTGCCAGCAGTTTCGCAGGGGCTCTCGACGAGCAGTACTTC.

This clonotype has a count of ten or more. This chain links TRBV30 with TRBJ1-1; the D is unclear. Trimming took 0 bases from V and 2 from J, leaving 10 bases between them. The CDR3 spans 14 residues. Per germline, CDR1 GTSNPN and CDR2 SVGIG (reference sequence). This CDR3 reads CAWSVPGLNTEAFF. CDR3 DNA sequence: TGTGCCTGGAGTGTACCTGGGCTCAACACTGAAGCTTTCTTT.

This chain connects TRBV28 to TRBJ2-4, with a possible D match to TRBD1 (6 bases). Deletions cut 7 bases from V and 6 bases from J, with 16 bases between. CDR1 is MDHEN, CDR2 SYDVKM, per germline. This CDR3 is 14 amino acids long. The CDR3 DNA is TGTGCCAGCACCCCCCCCTGGGGGCGAAACATTCAGTACTTC. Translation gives CASTPPWGRNIQYF.

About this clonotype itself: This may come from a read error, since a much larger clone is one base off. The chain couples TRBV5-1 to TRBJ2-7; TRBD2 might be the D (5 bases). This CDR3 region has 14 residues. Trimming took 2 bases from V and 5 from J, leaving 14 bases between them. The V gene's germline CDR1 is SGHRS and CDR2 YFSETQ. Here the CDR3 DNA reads TGCGCCAGCAGCTTCTTCGGGAAGGTTGACGAGCAGTACTTC. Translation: CASSFFGKVDEQYF. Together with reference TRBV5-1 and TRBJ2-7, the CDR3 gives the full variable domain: KAGVTQTPRYLIKTRGQQVTLSCSPISGHRSVSWYQQTPGQGLQFLFEYFSETQRNKGNFPGRFSGRQFSNSRSEMNVSTLELGDSALYLCASSFFGKVDEQYFGPGTRLTVT.

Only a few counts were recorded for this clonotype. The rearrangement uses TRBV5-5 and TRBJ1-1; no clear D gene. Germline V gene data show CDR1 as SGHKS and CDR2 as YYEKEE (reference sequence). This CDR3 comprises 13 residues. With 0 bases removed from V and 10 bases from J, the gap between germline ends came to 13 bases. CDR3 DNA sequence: TGTGCCAGCAGCTTGGAATCCGCGGAGGTAGCTTTCTTT. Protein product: CASSLESAEVAFF.

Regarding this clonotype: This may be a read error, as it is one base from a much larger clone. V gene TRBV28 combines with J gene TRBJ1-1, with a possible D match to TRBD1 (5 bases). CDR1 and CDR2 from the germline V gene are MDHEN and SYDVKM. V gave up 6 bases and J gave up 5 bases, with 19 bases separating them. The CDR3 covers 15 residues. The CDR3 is CASSLMGLTGTEAFF. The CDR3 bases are TGTGCCAGCAGCCTCATGGGGCTGACTGGGACTGAAGCTTTCTTT. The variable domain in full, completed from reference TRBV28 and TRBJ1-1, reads DVKVTQSSRYLVKRTGEKVFLECVQDMDHENMFWYRQDPGLGLRLIYFSYDVKMKEKGDIPEGYSVSREKKERFSLILESASTNQTSMYLCASSLMGLTGTEAFFGQGTRLTVV.

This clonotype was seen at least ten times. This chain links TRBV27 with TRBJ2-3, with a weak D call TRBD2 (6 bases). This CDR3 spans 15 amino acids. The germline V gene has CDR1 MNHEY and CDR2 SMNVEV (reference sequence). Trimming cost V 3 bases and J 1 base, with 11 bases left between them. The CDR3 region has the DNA TGTGCCAGCAGTTTTAACCCGGGGGGCACAGATACGCAGTATTTT. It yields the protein CASSFNPGGTDTQYF.

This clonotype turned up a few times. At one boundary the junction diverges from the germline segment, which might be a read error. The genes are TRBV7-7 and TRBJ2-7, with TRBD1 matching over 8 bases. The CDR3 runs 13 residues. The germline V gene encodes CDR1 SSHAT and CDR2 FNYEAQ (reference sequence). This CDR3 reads CASSPDRDNEQYF. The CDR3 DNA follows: TGTGCTAGCAGCCCGGACAGGGACAACGAGCAGTACTTC.

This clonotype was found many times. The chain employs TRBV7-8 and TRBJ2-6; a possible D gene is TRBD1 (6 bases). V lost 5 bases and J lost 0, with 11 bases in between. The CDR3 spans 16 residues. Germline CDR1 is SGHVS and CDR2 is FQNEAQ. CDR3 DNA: TGTGCCAGCAGCCCGGGACACAGCTCTGGGGCCAACGTCCTGACTTTC. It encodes CASSPGHSSGANVLTF. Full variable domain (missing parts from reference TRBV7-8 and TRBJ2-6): GAGVSQSPRYKVAKRGQDVALRCDPISGHVSLFWYQQALGQGPEFLTYFQNEAQLDKSGLPSDRFFAERPEGSVSTLKIQRTQQEDSAVYLCASSPGHSSGANVLTFGAGSRLTVL.

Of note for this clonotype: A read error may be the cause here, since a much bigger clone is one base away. The CDR3 DNA reads as TGCGCCAGCAGCCAAGAAATGGACAGGGGGCCGGAAGAGCAGTACTTC. As protein: CASSQEMDRGPEEQYF. The chain links TRBV4-1 to TRBJ2-7, with 11 bases lining up with TRBD1. Germline V gives CDR1 MGHRA, CDR2 YSYEKL. V shed 0 bases, J shed 7 bases, and the junction held 8 bases outside the gene matches. CDR3 length: 16 amino acids.

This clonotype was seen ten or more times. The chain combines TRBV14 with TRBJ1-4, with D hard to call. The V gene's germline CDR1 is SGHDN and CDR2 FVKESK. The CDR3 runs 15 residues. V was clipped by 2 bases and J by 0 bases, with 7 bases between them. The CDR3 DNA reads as TGTGCCAGCAGCCAACACGCCACAACTAATGAAAAACTGTTTTTT. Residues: CASSQHATTNEKLFF.

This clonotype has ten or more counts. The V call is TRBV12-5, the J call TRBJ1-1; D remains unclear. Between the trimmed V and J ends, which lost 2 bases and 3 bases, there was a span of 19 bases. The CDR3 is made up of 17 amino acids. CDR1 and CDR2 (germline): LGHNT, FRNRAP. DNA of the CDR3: TGTGCTAGTGGTTTGTCTACCGGGAGTCGTAGGGACACTGAAGCTTTCTTT. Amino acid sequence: CASGLSTGSRRDTEAFF.

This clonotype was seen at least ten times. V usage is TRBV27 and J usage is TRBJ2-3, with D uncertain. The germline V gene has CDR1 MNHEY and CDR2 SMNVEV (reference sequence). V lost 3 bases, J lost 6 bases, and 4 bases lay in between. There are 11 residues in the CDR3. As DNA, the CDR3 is TGTGCCAGCAGTTTCGGGGATACGCAGTATTTT. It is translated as CASSFGDTQYF.

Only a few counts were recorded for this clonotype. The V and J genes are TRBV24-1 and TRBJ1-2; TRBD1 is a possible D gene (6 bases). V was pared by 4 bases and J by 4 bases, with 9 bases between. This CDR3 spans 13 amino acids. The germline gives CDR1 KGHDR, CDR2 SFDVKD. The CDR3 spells CATSEGAVYGYTF. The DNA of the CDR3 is TGTGCCACCAGTGAGGGGGCTGTCTATGGCTACACCTTC.